The sequence of this T cell receptor (beta chain) was determined in a study of cytomegalovirus exposure and HLA in healthy donors. Study-wide findings and caveats: Rare TCR sequences predominated, though certain public TCRs were found in many donors. 15,000 to 20,000 TCR beta sequences were associated with HLA alleles at 0.05 false discovery rate in a later analysis. The only immune exposure information that was available was CMV serostatus.

This clone was seen a single time. Antigen: not known. Germline CDR1 and CDR2: MGHRA and YSYEKL. CDR3 length: 17 amino acids. Trimming cost V 1 base and J 6 bases; bases outside gene matches: 10. PCR was performed using 60 Vbeta and 13 Jbeta primers. The method was immunoSEQ multiplex PCR; TCRdb's version includes in-frame clones alone and lacks a portion of them. The table includes some 150,000 clones, 80% to 90% detected once. Sequencing input: PBMCs. The chain recombines TRBV4-1 with TRBJ2-3, with 10 bases aligning to TRBD2. The sequence was collected from a woman younger than 35 in good health and CMV-seronegative. CDR3 coding DNA: TGCGCCAGCAGCCAAGGTGGAGCGGGAGGGGCTATGGATACGCAGTATTTT. Protein product: CASSQGGAGGAMDTQYF.